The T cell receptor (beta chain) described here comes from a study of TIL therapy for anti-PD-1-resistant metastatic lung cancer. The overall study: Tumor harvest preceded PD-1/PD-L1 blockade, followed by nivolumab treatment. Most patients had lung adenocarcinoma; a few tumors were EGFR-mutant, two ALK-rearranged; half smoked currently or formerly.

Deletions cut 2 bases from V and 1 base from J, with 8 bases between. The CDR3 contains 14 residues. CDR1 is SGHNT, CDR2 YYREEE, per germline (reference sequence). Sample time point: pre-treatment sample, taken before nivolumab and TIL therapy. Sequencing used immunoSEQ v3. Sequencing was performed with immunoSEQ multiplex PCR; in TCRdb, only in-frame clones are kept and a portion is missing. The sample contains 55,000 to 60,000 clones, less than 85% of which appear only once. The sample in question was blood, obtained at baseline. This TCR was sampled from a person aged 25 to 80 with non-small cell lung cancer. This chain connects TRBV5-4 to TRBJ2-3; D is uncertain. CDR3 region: CASSFRRRTDTQYF. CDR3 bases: TGTGCCAGCAGCTTCAGACGCCGCACAGATACGCAGTATTTT.